The 23 T cell receptor beta chains given below trace back to one sample, sequenced in a study of tumor-infiltrating lymphocytes in localized non-small cell lung cancer. Generated by immunoSEQ multiplex PCR, the TCRdb table keeps only in-frame clones and is missing some. Of about 3,000 clones in the sample, around 40% were seen once. The sample taken for sequencing was uninvolved lung tissue not adjacent to the tumor. All receptors derive from a human donor with non-small cell lung cancer.

The chain combines TRBV7-6 with TRBJ2-7; D remains unclear. The length of the CDR3 is 14 residues. CDR1 and CDR2 (germline): SGHVS, FNYEAQ. V was shortened by 5 bases and J by 0 bases, with 11 bases between the two germline ends. CDR3 nucleotide sequence: TGTGCCAGCAGCCCATCAGGTCGCTCCTACGAGCAGTACTTC. It encodes CASSPSGRSYEQYF.

The chain carries TRBV6-5 and TRBJ1-1; 7 bases match TRBD1. Germline CDR1 and CDR2: MNHEY and SVGAGI. The CDR3 extends over 12 amino acids. V trimming: 3 bases; J trimming: 10 bases; junction bases outside the gene matches: 5. The CDR3 DNA reads TGTGCCAGCAGTTATTGGACAGGACGAGCTTTCTTT. Its protein product is CASSYWTGRAFF.

Within the sample, this clone is medium-sized. This chain connects TRBV5-1 to TRBJ2-1; no firm D call. In germline, CDR1 is SGHRS, CDR2 YFSETQ. CDR3 size: 14 residues. Trimming removed 7 bases at V and 2 bases at J, with 13 bases between. The CDR3 DNA reads as TGCGCCAGCGAGGAAGGACGGCCCTACAATGAGCAGTTCTTC. As protein: CASEEGRPYNEQFF.

The CDR3 DNA reads as TGCGCCAGCAGTGAGGCAGGCACAGATACGCAGTATTTT. Amino acid sequence: CASSEAGTDTQYF. The genes are TRBV10-1 and TRBJ2-3; D ambiguous. Germline CDR1 WNHNN, CDR2 SYGVQD (reference sequence). CDR3 size: 13 residues. The V end lost 2 bases, the J end lost 1 base, and 4 bases lay between the germline ends.

This clone was detected only a few times. This chain uses TRBV28 with TRBJ2-2, with a tentative D call TRBD2 (5 bases). The CDR3 is 16 residues long. Germline CDR1 reads MDHEN; CDR2 reads SYDVKM. V was shortened by 3 bases and J by 5 bases, with 16 bases between the two germline ends. Written as DNA, the CDR3 is TGTGCCAGCAGTTTTCCCCTCGGGGAATGGACCGGGGAGCTGTTTTTT. The encoded protein is CASSFPLGEWTGELFF.

This clone was found once. The chain employs TRBV4-1 and TRBJ1-5; TRBD1 matches at 7 bases. There are 15 residues in the CDR3. The germline CDR1 and CDR2 sequences are MGHRA and YSYEKL. V was clipped by 3 bases and J by 3 bases; unmatched bases: 5. The DNA of the CDR3 is TGCGCCAGCAGCCATCCCACAGGGGACAATCAGCCCCAGCATTTT. Encoded protein: CASSHPTGDNQPQHF.

By share of the sample, this clone is medium-sized. The rearrangement joins TRBV7-8 to TRBJ1-1, with 7 bases matching TRBD1. With 7 bases clipped from V and 4 bases from J, the junction kept 0 bases outside the gene matches. Germline V lookup: CDR1 SGHVS, CDR2 FQNEAQ. This CDR3 is 11 amino acids long. CDR3 in DNA: TGTGCCAGCACAGGGGGCACTGAAGCTTTCTTT. The encoded protein is CASTGGTEAFF.

This chain joins TRBV29-1 and TRBJ2-3; 10 bases are a match to TRBD1. J lost 0 bases, V lost 7 bases, and 1 base had no gene match. The CDR3 totals 13 residues. Germline assignment: CDR1 SQVTM and CDR2 ANQGSEA. The CDR3 protein is CSEDRGSTDTQYF. As DNA, the CDR3 is TGCAGCGAGGACAGGGGGAGCACAGATACGCAGTATTTT.

This clone was picked up a small number of times. This chain connects TRBV4-3 to TRBJ1-1, with D hard to call. V dropped 0 bases and J dropped 4 bases, with 15 bases sitting between them. The CDR3 has 16 residues. The germline gives CDR1 LGHNA, CDR2 YSLEER. The DNA of the CDR3 is TGCGCCAGCAGCCAAGATTATCGGGCCCGGGGCACTGAAGCTTTCTTT. Its translation is CASSQDYRARGTEAFF.

The V gene is TRBV29-1, the J gene TRBJ1-1; 8 nucleotides match TRBD1. Germline V lookup: CDR1 SQVTM, CDR2 ANQGSEA. The CDR3 covers 14 residues. V was pared by 7 bases and J by 0 bases, with 7 bases of the junction left unmatched. As DNA, the CDR3 is TGCAGCGCCGGGACAGGAGAGTTGAACACTGAAGCTTTCTTT. Translated: CSAGTGELNTEAFF.

This CDR3 reads CASSLTGQNYGYTF. CDR3 coding DNA: TGTGCCAGCAGCTTAACGGGACAGAACTATGGCTACACCTTC. This rearrangement joins TRBV7-9 to TRBJ1-2; TRBD1 agrees at 7 bases. Germline V gene lookup returns CDR1 SEHNR and CDR2 FQNEAQ (reference sequence). There are 14 residues in the CDR3. Losses at the gene ends were 2 bases for V and 2 bases for J; bases not matched to a gene: 2. The full variable domain, completed using reference TRBV7-9 and TRBJ1-2, is DTGVSQNPRHKITKRGQNVTFRCDPISEHNRLYWYRQTLGQGPEFLTYFQNEAQLEKSRLLSDRFSAERPKGSFSTLEIQRTEQGDSAMYLCASSLTGQNYGYTFGSGTRLTVV.

V usage is TRBV11-3 and J usage is TRBJ2-3; TRBD1 matches at 12 bases. Germline V lookup: CDR1 SGHNT, CDR2 YENEEA. There are 15 residues in the CDR3. V lost 3 bases and J lost 2; bases outside the gene matches: 0. The CDR3 sequence is CASSLGQGATDTQYF. CDR3 coding DNA: TGTGCCAGCAGCTTGGGACAGGGGGCCACAGATACGCAGTATTTT.

This rearrangement joins TRBV11-2 to TRBJ2-3, with D possibly called TRBD1 or TRBD2 (5 bases each). The CDR3 extends over 14 amino acids. CDR1 is SGHAT, CDR2 FQNNGV, per germline. Trimming took off 5 bases at V and 3 bases at J, with 12 bases between the two ends. CDR3 loop: CASSAGTITDTQYF. The CDR3, as DNA: TGTGCCAGCAGCGCCGGGACCATAACAGATACGCAGTATTTT.

This clone was seen only a few times. The J gene is TRBJ2-1, the V gene TRBV11-2; 13 nucleotides agree with TRBD2. Germline CDR1 and CDR2: SGHAT and FQNNGV. Trimming removed 5 bases from V and 10 bases from J; junction bases left unmatched: 11. The CDR3 length is 16 residues. This chain's CDR3 is CASSPALAGGPGEQFF. The CDR3 DNA reads as TGTGCCAGCAGCCCAGCACTAGCGGGGGGGCCGGGAGAGCAGTTCTTC.

The chain has TRBV19 and TRBJ1-2; 11 bases match TRBD1. The CDR3 is 13 amino acids. The V and J ends lost 10 bases and 7 bases, in that order; junction bases with no gene match: 8. Germline V lookup: CDR1 LNHDA, CDR2 SQIVND (reference sequence). CDR3 sequence (DNA): TGTGCCACCCTAGGACAGGGGGCAAGTGGCTACACCTTC. Its protein is CATLGQGASGYTF.

Sample share makes this clone large. The chain carries TRBV20-1 and TRBJ2-3; D is undetermined. Trimming removed 6 bases at V and 6 bases at J, with 10 bases between. The V gene's germline CDR1 is DFQATT and CDR2 SNEGSKA (reference sequence). This CDR3 comprises 11 residues. CDR3 in amino acids: CSAPFGDTQYF. CDR3 DNA: TGCAGTGCCCCCTTTGGGGATACGCAGTATTTT.

This clone was seen more than once but under ten times. The chain recombines TRBV6-5 with TRBJ1-1; 8 nucleotides line up with TRBD1. CDR1 MNHEY and CDR2 SVGAGI come from the germline V gene. This CDR3 contains 12 residues. Germline trimming cut 5 bases from V and 11 bases from J; bases unmatched to any gene: 7. CDR3 coding DNA: TGTGCCAGCAGTCCCTTCCAGGGGGCCGCTTTCTTT. As protein: CASSPFQGAAFF.

The V and J genes are TRBV28 and TRBJ1-4; D is unclear. The V end was cut by 8 bases, the J end by 6 bases, with 16 bases between. CDR3 length: 14 residues. Looked up from germline, CDR1 is MDHEN and CDR2 is SYDVKM. DNA of the CDR3: TGTGCCAGCCGTATGAGGGAGGGAGATGAAAAACTGTTTTTT. Encoded protein: CASRMREGDEKLFF.

This clone was seen a few times. V gene TRBV15 combines with J gene TRBJ2-1; weak D call: TRBD2 (5 bases). Germline values: CDR1 LNHNV, CDR2 YYDKDF (reference sequence). The CDR3 is 13 amino acids. Trimming removed 5 bases from V and 6 bases from J, with 11 bases in between. CDR3 sequence: CATSEGRGNEQFF. The CDR3 region has the DNA TGTGCCACCAGCGAGGGCCGGGGCAATGAGCAGTTCTTC.

The chain uses TRBV19 and TRBJ2-6; no definite D call. The CDR3 has 16 amino acids. The ends were cut back, 6 bases at V and 1 base at J, with 13 bases in the middle. CDR1 is LNHDA and CDR2 is SQIVND in the germline V gene (reference sequence). CDR3 residues: CASSNTLGSGANVLTF. The CDR3 region has the DNA TGTGCCAGTAGCAACACCCTTGGATCTGGGGCCAACGTCCTGACTTTC.

The J gene is TRBJ2-3, the V gene TRBV6-5; 12 bases agree with TRBD1. CDR3 size: 16 residues. Germline V lookup: CDR1 MNHEY, CDR2 SVGAGI. Trimming cost V 4 bases and J 7 bases; bases outside gene matches: 9. DNA for the CDR3: TGTGCCAGCAGTTTCGCCGGGACAGGGGGCATAAATACGCAGTATTTT. It is translated as CASSFAGTGGINTQYF.

This clone was picked up a small number of times. The V and J genes are TRBV6-1 and TRBJ2-6; tentative D call: TRBD1 (5 bases). CDR3 size: 18 residues. V was pared by 2 bases and J by 4 bases, with 18 bases between. In germline, CDR1 is MNHNS, CDR2 SASEGT. The CDR3 here is CASSESTVRSTGANVLTF. The CDR3 region has the DNA TGTGCCAGCAGTGAATCGACAGTCCGATCGACAGGGGCCAACGTCCTGACTTTC.

This clone rates as medium-sized (0.01 to 0.1%). The chain links TRBV7-2 to TRBJ1-1, with unresolved D. This CDR3 has 12 amino acids. Trimming took 3 bases from V and 5 from J, leaving 7 bases between them. Per the germline V gene, CDR1 is SGHTA and CDR2 is FQGNSA. In nucleotides, the CDR3 is TGTGCCAGCAGCTTGTTGGGGACTGAAGCTTTCTTT. This translates into CASSLLGTEAFF.